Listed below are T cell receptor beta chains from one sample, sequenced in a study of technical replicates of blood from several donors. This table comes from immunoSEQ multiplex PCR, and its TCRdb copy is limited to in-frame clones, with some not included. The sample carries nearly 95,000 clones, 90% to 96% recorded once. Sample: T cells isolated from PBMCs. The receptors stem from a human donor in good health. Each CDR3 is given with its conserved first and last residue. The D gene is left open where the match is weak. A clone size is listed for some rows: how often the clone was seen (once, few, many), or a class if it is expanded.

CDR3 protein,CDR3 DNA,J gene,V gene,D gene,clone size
CASRLSSGGSYEQYF,TGTGCCAGCAGGTTAAGCAGCGGAGGCTCCTACGAGCAGTACTTC,TRBJ2-7,TRBV5-6,NA,NA
CASSQSTLGELFF,TGCGCCAGCAGCCAGAGCACTCTCGGGGAGCTGTTTTTT,TRBJ2-2,TRBV4-3,NA,NA
CASSLDRGDTEAFF,TGTGCCAGCAGCTTAGACAGGGGGGACACTGAAGCTTTCTTT,TRBJ1-1,TRBV5-4,TRBD1,few
CAWTRDRSSYNEQFF,TGTGCCTGGACCCGGGACAGGAGCTCCTACAATGAGCAGTTCTTC,TRBJ2-1,TRBV30,TRBD1,NA
CASSLAQGNTEAFF,TGCGCCAGCAGCTTGGCGCAGGGAAACACTGAAGCTTTCTTT,TRBJ1-1,TRBV5-1,NA,NA
CASSEGHDRYEQYF,TGTGCCAGCAGTGAAGGACACGATCGCTACGAGCAGTACTTC,TRBJ2-7,TRBV6-1,NA,NA
CAWRGYEQYF,TGTGCCTGGCGGGGGTACGAGCAGTACTTC,TRBJ2-7,TRBV30,NA,NA
CASSARDSNEQFF,TGTGCCAGCAGCGCCCGGGACTCCAATGAGCAGTTCTTC,TRBJ2-1,TRBV11-3,NA,NA
CASSDWGLMSDTYEQYF,TGTGCCAGCAGTGATTGGGGTCTTATGTCGGACACCTACGAGCAGTACTTC,TRBJ2-7,TRBV25-1,NA,NA
CASSLDPQETQYF,TGTGCCAGCAGCTTGGATCCGCAAGAGACCCAGTACTTC,TRBJ2-5,TRBV5-6,NA,NA
CASSPAPLSSGYEQYF,TGTGCCAGCAGCCCGGCACCCTTGTCTAGCGGCTACGAGCAGTACTTC,TRBJ2-7,TRBV7-2,TRBD2,NA
CASSETIFYEQFF,TGTGCCAGCAGTGAAACTATCTTCTATGAGCAGTTCTTC,TRBJ2-1,TRBV2,NA,NA
CASSLPQGSEAFF,TGTGCCAGCAGTTTACCCCAGGGTTCTGAAGCTTTCTTT,TRBJ1-1,TRBV6-6,NA,NA
CAISPGQASTDTQYF,TGTGCCATCAGCCCAGGACAGGCAAGCACAGATACGCAGTATTTT,TRBJ2-3,TRBV10-3,TRBD1,once
CATSRGIAGGMGETQYF,TGTGCCACCAGCAGAGGAATAGCGGGAGGTATGGGAGAGACCCAGTACTTC,TRBJ2-5,TRBV15,TRBD2,NA
CAWSVRHLEKLFF,TGTGCCTGGAGTGTCAGACACCTAGAAAAACTGTTTTTT,TRBJ1-4,TRBV30,NA,NA
CASSGLAYGYTF,TGTGCCAGTTCAGGGTTGGCCTATGGCTACACCTTC,TRBJ1-2,TRBV7-9,NA,NA
CASSSEKREIPGELFF,TGTGCCAGCAGTTCTGAAAAGCGGGAGATCCCCGGGGAGCTGTTTTTT,TRBJ2-2,TRBV27,TRBD2,NA
CSARLTGELFF,TGCAGTGCGCGGTTAACCGGGGAGCTGTTTTTT,TRBJ2-2,TRBV20-1,NA,NA
CATSNGGLDGNTEAFF,TGTGCCACCAGCAACGGCGGCCTAGACGGGAACACTGAAGCTTTCTTT,TRBJ1-1,TRBV15,NA,NA
CASSSSASAYEQYF,TGTGCCAGTAGTTCTAGCGCATCTGCCTACGAGCAGTACTTC,TRBJ2-7,TRBV19,NA,NA
CASSLLVNEKLFF,TGTGCCAGCAGTCTCCTCGTGAATGAAAAACTGTTTTTT,TRBJ1-4,TRBV27,NA,NA
CATSRDMGATYQFF,TGTGCCACCAGCAGAGATATGGGGGCCACGTATCAGTTCTTC,TRBJ2-1,TRBV15,NA,NA
CAIRQGENTIYF,TGTGCCATCCGACAGGGAGAAAACACCATATATTTT,TRBJ1-3,TRBV10-3,TRBD1,NA
CASSFWRALEETQYF,TGCGCCAGCAGCTTTTGGAGGGCCCTAGAAGAGACCCAGTACTTC,TRBJ2-5,TRBV5-1,NA,NA
CASSPTSLTKQYF,TGTGCCAGCAGCCCCACTAGCCTTACGAAGCAGTACTTC,TRBJ2-7,TRBV28,NA,NA
CARINSRGQETQYF,TGTGCCAGAATAAACTCGCGGGGACAAGAGACCCAGTACTTC,TRBJ2-5,TRBV6-1,NA,NA
CASSLARGGDEQFF,TGCGCCAGCAGCTTGGCGAGAGGAGGGGATGAGCAGTTCTTC,TRBJ2-1,TRBV5-1,NA,NA
CASSPETGGGQGSYTF,TGTGCCAGCTCACCAGAGACAGGGGGCGGGCAGGGCAGCTACACCTTC,TRBJ1-2,TRBV18,TRBD1,NA
CASSFGTRNEQFF,TGTGCCAGCAGCTTCGGGACTCGGAATGAGCAGTTCTTC,TRBJ2-1,TRBV5-6,NA,NA
CASSSGRATGELFF,TGTGCCAGCAGTAGCGGGAGGGCCACCGGGGAGCTGTTTTTT,TRBJ2-2,TRBV6-5,TRBD2,once
CASSGLAGTDTQYF,TGTGCCAGCAGTGGGCTAGCAGGCACAGATACGCAGTATTTT,TRBJ2-3,TRBV2,NA,NA
CASSAGNRVDTQYF,TGTGCCAGCAGCGCAGGTAACAGAGTTGATACGCAGTATTTT,TRBJ2-3,TRBV11-2,NA,NA
CASSLEWERNYEQYF,TGTGCCAGCAGCTTAGAGTGGGAGAGGAACTACGAGCAGTACTTC,TRBJ2-7,TRBV7-8,NA,NA
CASSREWTGVDSGNTIYF,TGTGCCAGCAGTAGGGAATGGACAGGAGTTGACTCTGGAAACACCATATATTTT,TRBJ1-3,TRBV7-9,TRBD1,NA
CAISSGTSGSRAVSGTQYF,TGTGCCATCAGTTCCGGGACTAGCGGGAGTCGGGCTGTCTCTGGGACCCAGTACTTC,TRBJ2-5,TRBV10-3,TRBD2,NA
CASRPRPGLAGLEQFF,TGTGCCAGCAGACCACGGCCGGGACTAGCGGGGCTCGAGCAGTTCTTC,TRBJ2-1,TRBV7-2,TRBD2,NA
CSAMSPYEQYF,TGCAGTGCTATGTCCCCTTACGAGCAGTACTTC,TRBJ2-7,TRBV20-1,NA,NA
CASGQLLADTQYF,TGTGCCAGCGGACAGTTGTTGGCAGATACGCAGTATTTT,TRBJ2-3,TRBV6-1,NA,NA
CASSLGLAETQYF,TGCGCCAGCAGCTTAGGACTAGCAGAGACCCAGTACTTC,TRBJ2-5,TRBV5-1,TRBD2,NA